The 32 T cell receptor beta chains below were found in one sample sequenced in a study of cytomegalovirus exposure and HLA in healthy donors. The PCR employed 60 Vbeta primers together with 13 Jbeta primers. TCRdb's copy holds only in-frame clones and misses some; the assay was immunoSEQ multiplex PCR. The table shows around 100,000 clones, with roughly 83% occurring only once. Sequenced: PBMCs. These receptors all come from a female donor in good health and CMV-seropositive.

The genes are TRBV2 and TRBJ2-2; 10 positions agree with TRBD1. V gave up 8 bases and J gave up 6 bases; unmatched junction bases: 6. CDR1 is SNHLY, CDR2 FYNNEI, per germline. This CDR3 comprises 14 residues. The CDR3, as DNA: TGTGCCAGCGTCCGGGACAGGGGTTCCGGGGAGCTGTTTTTT. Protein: CASVRDRGSGELFF.

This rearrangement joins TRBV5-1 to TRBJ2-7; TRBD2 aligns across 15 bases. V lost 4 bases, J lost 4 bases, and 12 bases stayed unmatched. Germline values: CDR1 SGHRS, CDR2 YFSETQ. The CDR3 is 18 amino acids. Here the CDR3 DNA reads TGCGCCAGCAGCCCTGGGAGGACTAGCGGGGGGGCCGGGTACGAGCAGTACTTC. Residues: CASSPGRTSGGAGYEQYF.

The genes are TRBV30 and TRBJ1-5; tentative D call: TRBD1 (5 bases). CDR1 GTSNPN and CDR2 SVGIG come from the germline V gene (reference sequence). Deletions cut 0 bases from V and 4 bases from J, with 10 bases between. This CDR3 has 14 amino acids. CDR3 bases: TGTGCCTGGAGTGTAGCGGGGGGAAATCAGCCCCAGCATTTT. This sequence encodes CAWSVAGGNQPQHF.

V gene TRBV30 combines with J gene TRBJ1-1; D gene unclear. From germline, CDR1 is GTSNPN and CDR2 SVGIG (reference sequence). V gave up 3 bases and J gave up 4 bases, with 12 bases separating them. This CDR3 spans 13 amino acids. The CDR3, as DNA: TGTGCCTGGAGGCTCGGCGGTGGCACTGAAGCTTTCTTT. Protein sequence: CAWRLGGGTEAFF. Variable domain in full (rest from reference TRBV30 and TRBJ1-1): SQTIHQWPATLVQPVGSPLSLECTVEGTSNPNLYWYRQAAGRGLQLLFYSVGIGQISSEVPQNLSASRPQDRQFILSSKKLLLSDSGFYLCAWRLGGGTEAFFGQGTRLTVV.

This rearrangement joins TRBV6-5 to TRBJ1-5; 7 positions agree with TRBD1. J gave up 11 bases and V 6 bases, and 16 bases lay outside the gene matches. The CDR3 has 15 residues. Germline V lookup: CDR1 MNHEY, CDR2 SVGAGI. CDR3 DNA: TGTGCCAGCAGAGTTACTGGGGACAGCGCCGGGTCCCAGCATTTT. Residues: CASRVTGDSAGSQHF.

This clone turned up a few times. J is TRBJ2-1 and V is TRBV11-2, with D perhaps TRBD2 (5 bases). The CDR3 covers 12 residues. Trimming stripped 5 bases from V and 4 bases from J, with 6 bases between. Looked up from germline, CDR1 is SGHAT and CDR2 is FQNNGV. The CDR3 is CASSRGYNEQFF. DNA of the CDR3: TGTGCCAGCAGCCGGGGTTACAATGAGCAGTTCTTC.

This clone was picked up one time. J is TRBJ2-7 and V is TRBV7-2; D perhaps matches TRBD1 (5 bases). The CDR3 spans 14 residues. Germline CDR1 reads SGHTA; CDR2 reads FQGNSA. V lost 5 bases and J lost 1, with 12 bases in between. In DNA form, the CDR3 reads TGTGCCAGCAGCCTCCGACAGAGTTCCTACGAGCAGTACTTC. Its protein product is CASSLRQSSYEQYF.

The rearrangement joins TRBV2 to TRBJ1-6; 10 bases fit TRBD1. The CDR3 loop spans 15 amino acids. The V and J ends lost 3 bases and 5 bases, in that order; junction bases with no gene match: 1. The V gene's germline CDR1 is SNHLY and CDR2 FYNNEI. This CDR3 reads CASSEGTGDNSPLHF. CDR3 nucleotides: TGTGCCAGCAGTGAGGGGACAGGGGATAATTCACCCCTCCACTTT. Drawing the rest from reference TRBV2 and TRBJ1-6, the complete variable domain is EPEVTQTPSHQVTQMGQEVILRCVPISNHLYFYWYRQILGQKVEFLVSFYNNEISEKSEIFDDQFSVERPDGSNFTLKIRSTKLEDSAMYFCASSEGTGDNSPLHFGNGTRLTVT.

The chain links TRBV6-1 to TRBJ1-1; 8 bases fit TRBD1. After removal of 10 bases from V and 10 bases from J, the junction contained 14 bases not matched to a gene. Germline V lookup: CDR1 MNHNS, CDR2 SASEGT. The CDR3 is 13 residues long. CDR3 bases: TGTGCCAACCGGGGACCGACAGGGGCTCTAGCTTTCTTT. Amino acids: CANRGPTGALAFF.

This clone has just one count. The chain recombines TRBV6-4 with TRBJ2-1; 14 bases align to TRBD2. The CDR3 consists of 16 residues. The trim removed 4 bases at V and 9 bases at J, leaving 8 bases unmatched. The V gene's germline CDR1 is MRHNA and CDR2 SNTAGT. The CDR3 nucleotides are TGTGCCAGCAGTGCAACCGGGACTAGCGGGAGAGTTGAGCAGTTCTTC. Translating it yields CASSATGTSGRVEQFF.

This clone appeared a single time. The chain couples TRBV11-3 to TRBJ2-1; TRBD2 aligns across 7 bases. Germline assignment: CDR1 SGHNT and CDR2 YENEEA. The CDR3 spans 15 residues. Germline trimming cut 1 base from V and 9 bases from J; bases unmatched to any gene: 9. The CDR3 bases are TGTGCCAGCAGCTTAGGGGACTACGAGGCCGCTGAGCAGTTCTTC. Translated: CASSLGDYEAAEQFF.

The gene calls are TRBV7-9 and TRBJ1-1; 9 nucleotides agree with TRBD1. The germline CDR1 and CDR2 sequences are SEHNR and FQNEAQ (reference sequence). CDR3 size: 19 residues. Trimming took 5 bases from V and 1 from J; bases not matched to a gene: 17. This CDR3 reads CASSRRGTGSALPNTEAFF. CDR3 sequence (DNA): TGTGCCAGCAGCCGGCGTGGGACAGGGTCTGCGCTACCGAACACTGAAGCTTTCTTT.

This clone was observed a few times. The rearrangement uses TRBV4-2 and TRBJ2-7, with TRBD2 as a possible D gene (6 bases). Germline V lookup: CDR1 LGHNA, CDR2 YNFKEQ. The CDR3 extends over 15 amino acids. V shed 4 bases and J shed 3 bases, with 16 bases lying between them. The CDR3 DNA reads TGTGCCAGCAGCCCCCCAGCTAGCGATATCTACGAGCAGTACTTC. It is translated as CASSPPASDIYEQYF.

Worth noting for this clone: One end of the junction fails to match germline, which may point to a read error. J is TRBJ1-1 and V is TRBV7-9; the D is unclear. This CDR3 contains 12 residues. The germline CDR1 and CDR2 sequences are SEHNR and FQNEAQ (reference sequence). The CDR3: CSSSFRDTEAFF. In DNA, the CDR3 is TGTTCCAGCAGCTTCCGGGACACTGAAGCTTTCTTT.

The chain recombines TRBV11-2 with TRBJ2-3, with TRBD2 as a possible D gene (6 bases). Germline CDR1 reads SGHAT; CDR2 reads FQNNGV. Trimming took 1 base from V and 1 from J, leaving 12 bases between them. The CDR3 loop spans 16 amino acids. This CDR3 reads CASSLGVSGGTDTQYF. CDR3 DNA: TGTGCCAGCAGCTTAGGGGTCTCGGGAGGCACAGATACGCAGTATTTT. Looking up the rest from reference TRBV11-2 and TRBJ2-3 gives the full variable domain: EAGVAQSPRYKIIEKRQSVAFWCNPISGHATLYWYQQILGQGPKLLIQFQNNGVVDDSQLPKDRFSAERLKGVDSTLKIQPAKLEDSAVYLCASSLGVSGGTDTQYFGPGTRLTVL.

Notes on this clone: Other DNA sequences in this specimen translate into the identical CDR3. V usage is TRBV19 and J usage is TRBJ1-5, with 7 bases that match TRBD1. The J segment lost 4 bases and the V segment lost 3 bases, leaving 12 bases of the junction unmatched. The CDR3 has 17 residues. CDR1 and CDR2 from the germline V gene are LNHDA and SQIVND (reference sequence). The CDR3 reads CASSIDLRGTDNQPQHF. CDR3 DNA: TGTGCCAGTAGTATCGACCTTCGGGGGACAGATAATCAGCCCCAGCATTTT.

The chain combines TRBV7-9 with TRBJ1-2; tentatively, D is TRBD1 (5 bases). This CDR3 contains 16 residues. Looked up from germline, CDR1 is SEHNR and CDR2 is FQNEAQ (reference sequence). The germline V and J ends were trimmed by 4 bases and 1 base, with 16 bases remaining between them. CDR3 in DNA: TGTGCCAGCAGCTATGGGACTGCAGGACTTAACTATGGCTACACCTTC. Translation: CASSYGTAGLNYGYTF.

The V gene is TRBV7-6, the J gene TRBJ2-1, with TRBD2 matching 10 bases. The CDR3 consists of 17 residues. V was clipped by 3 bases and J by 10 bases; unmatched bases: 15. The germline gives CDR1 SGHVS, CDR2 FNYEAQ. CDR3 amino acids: CASSLEGYSGRAGEQFF. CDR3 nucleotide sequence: TGTGCCAGCAGCTTGGAGGGCTACAGCGGGAGGGCCGGCGAGCAGTTCTTC.

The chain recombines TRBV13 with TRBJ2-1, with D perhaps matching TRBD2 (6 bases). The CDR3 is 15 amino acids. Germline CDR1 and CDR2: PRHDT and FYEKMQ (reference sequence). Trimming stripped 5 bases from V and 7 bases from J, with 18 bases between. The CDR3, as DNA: TGTGCCAGCAGCCCCTCGGGAGCGGGTAGGAATGAGCAGTTCTTC. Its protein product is CASSPSGAGRNEQFF.

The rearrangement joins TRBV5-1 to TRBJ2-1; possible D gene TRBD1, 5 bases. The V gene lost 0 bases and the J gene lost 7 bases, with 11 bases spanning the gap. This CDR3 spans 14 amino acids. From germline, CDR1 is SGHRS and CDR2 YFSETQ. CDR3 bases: TGCGCCAGCAGCTTGGCCGGGCAGGGAAATGAGCAGTTCTTC. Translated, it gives CASSLAGQGNEQFF.

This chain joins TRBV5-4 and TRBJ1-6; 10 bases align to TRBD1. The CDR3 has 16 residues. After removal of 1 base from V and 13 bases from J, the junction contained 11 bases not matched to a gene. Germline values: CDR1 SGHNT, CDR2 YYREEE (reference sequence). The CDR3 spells CASSLKRVGTGDPLHF. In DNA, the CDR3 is TGTGCCAGCAGCTTGAAGCGGGTGGGGACAGGGGATCCCCTCCACTTT.

The CDR3, as DNA: TGTGCCAGCTCCCCGTCGACCGGGACAGGGGGCCATGGCTACACCTTC. Its translation is CASSPSTGTGGHGYTF. The gene calls are TRBV18 and TRBJ1-2, with 12 bases lining up with TRBD1. CDR1 is KGHSH and CDR2 is LQKENI in the germline V gene. The V segment lost 6 bases and the J segment 6 bases; nucleotides outside the gene matches: 11. This CDR3 is 16 amino acids long.

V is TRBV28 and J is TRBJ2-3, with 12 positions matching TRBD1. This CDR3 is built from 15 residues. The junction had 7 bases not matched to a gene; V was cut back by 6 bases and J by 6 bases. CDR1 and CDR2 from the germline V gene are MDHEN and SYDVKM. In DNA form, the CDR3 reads TGTGCCAGCAGGGGCGGGACAGGGGGCTACGATACGCAGTATTTT. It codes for CASRGGTGGYDTQYF.

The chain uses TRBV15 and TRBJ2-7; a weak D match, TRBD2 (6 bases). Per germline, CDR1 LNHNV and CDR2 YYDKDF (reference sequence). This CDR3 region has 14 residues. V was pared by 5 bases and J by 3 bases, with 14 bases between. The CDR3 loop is CATSGGYGHYEQYF. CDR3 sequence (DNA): TGTGCCACCAGCGGGGGGTATGGGCACTACGAGCAGTACTTC.

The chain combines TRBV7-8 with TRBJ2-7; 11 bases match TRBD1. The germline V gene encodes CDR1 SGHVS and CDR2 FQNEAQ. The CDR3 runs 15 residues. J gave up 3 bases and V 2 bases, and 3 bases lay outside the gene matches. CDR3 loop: CASSLSGTGGYEQYF. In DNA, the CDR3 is TGTGCCAGCAGCTTATCCGGGACAGGGGGCTACGAGCAGTACTTC.

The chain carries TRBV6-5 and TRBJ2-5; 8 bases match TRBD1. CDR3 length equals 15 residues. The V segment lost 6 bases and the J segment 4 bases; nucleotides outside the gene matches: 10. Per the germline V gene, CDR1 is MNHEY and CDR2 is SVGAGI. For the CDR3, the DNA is TGTGCCAGCAGAAGGACAGGGTTGGGGTTAGAGACCCAGTACTTC. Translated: CASRRTGLGLETQYF.

CDR3 in DNA: TGTGCCAGCAGAAAATTATCGAACCTAGGGGGTAATGAGCAGTTCTTC. The encoded protein is CASRKLSNLGGNEQFF. The chain has TRBV9 and TRBJ2-1, with D perhaps TRBD1 (6 bases). The germline CDR1 and CDR2 sequences are SGDLS and YYNGEE. V shed 5 bases and J shed 7 bases, with 22 bases lying between them. The CDR3 is 16 amino acids.

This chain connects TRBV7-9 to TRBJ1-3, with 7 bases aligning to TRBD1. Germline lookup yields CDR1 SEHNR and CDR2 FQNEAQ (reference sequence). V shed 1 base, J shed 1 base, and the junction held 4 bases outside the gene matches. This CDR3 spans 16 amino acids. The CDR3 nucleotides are TGTGCCAGCAGCTTAGAAGCGACAGGGTCTGGAAACACCATATATTTT. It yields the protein CASSLEATGSGNTIYF.

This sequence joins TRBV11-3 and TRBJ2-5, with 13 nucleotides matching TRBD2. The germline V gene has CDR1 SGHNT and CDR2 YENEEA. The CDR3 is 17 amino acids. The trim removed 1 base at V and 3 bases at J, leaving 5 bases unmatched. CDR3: CASSLGTSGRGEETQYF. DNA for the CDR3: TGTGCCAGCAGCTTAGGGACTAGCGGGAGAGGTGAAGAGACCCAGTACTTC.

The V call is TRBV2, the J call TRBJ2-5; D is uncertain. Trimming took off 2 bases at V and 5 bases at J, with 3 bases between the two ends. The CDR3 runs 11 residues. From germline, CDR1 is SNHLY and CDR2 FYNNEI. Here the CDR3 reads CASSERETQYF. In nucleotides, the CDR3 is TGTGCCAGCAGTGAACGGGAGACCCAGTACTTC.

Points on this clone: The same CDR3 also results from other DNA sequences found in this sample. CDR3 sequence: CASSLGGGETQYF. The CDR3 region has the DNA TGCGCCAGCAGCTTGGGGGGGGGAGAGACCCAGTACTTC. The chain joins TRBV5-1 to TRBJ2-5, with 7 bases fitting TRBD2. Germline values: CDR1 SGHRS, CDR2 YFSETQ. Trimming at V came to 0 bases and at J to 4 bases, leaving 0 bases not matched to a gene. This CDR3 region has 13 residues.

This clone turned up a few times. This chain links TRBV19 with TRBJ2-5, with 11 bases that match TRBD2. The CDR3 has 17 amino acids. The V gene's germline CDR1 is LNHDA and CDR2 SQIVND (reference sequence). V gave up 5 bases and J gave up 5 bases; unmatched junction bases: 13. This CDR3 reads CASSPPNLAGGRETQYF. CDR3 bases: TGTGCCAGTAGTCCCCCGAACCTAGCGGGAGGAAGGGAGACCCAGTACTTC. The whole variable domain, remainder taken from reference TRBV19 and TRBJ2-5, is DGGITQSPKYLFRKEGQNVTLSCEQNLNHDAMYWYRQDPGQGLRLIYYSQIVNDFQKGDIAEGYSVSREKKESFPLTVTSAQKNPTAFYLCASSPPNLAGGRETQYFGPGTRLLVL.